This T cell receptor (beta chain) comes out of a study of blood T cell repertoires in COVID-19 (TCRdb year 2020). In the study overall: Collaborator samples came from the United States, Italy and Spain and covered acute and convalescent phases of COVID-19. The material from the prospective study consisted of cDNA or gDNA derived from T cells, B-cell-depleted T cells, or PBMCs. The dataset comprised deeply sampled blood TCRbeta repertoires from subjects exposed to, actively infected with, or recovered from COVID-19. The repertoires were released in a freely available public database intended as a resource for research on the immune response to SARS-CoV-2. The samples were drawn from two sources: the first 160 participants of the ongoing ImmuneRACE study, and 1,254 subjects contributed by 6 global collaborators. Sample metadata almost always included a de-identified subject ID, COVID-19 status, age in years and sex. Where HLA class I and class II types were available, the types were taken from metadata supplied by the sample provider, not from assay-based typing. The study at large found these results: The quantity of clinical and demographic metadata differed by source and by participant and was supplied without curation.

TCRbeta CDR3 regions were amplified from genomic DNA using the immunoSEQ Assay, a bias-controlled multiplex PCR. As for how the authors treated the data: The number of nucleated cells in each sample was estimated from the amplification of reference gene primers within the assay. To quantify the absolute abundance of each unique TCRbeta CDR3 rearrangement, sequence reads were collapsed and filtered. For each sample, productive Simpson clonality was calculated by taking the square root of Simpson's diversity index across productive rearrangements. TCRdb carries this immuneACCESS record with in-frame sequences only. Its versions omit some clonotypes, under half of them owing to an unresolved V gene in the studies checked, with the rest unexplained. That table is the source of V, J and clone size, and D and trimming were worked out from the DNA. Recorded for this sample are tens of thousands of clones; roughly 90% of them occurred a single time. The ten most abundant clones make up about 1.7% of the sample.

Regarding this clone: Its antigen remains undetermined. Within one base of it there is no much larger clone, and no base qualities were kept.

The germline V gene (reference sequence) gives CDR1 as SGHNT and CDR2 as YYREEE. The junction shows trimming of 4 bases on V and 1 base on J, plus 11 bases between the germline ends. The CDR3, cysteine through phenylalanine, is 14 amino acids long. The sequence is cut down to CDR3 DNA, 42 bases in frame from base 1. The collaborating institutions used their own protocols to collect whole blood in K2EDTA tubes. For TCRbeta analysis, collaborator samples were shipped as frozen whole blood, as isolated PBMCs, or as DNA extracted from either sample type. This TCR was sampled from a man aged 55 to 70 with acute or convalescent COVID-19. Sequenced sample: peripheral blood. This chain joins TRBV5-4 to TRBJ1-1; matching of 6 bases hints at TRBD1 as the D gene. The DNA sequence reads TGTGCCAGCAGCCGGGGGGCGGGGAACACTGAAGCTTTCTTT. Its amino acids are CASSRGAGNTEAFF.